The present entry profiles one T cell receptor beta chain with its context. The data originate from a study of T-cell reconstitution after alpha-beta-depleted transplantation in children. The TCRbeta library was prepared with unique molecular identifiers. TCRdb analysed the PCR reads with MiXCR anew, one entry per CDR3 protein. The table has about 690,000 distinct CDR3 sequences, roughly 17% seen once. The CDR3 totals 18 residues. Germline V gives CDR1 SGHRS, CDR2 YFSETQ. Between the trimmed V and J ends, which lost 2 bases and 0 bases, there was a span of 18 bases. The specimen was PBMCs from the stem cell graft donor, collected from the stem cell graft. This chain links TRBV5-1 with TRBJ2-1; perhaps TRBD1 as D (6 bases). This TCR was recovered from a human donor who donated a stem cell graft to a child with acute myeloid leukemia. CDR3 sequence reads: CASSFDLDRPSSYNEQFF. For the CDR3, the DNA is TGCGCCAGCAGCTTTGATTTAGACAGGCCAAGCTCCTACAATGAGCAGTTCTTC.